This T cell receptor (beta chain) derives from a study of T cells after yellow fever vaccination. 5'RACE template switching generated TCR cDNA, adding a universal primer site and UMIs. Each CDR3 protein is one row after TCRdb ran MiXCR on the 5' RACE reads. The profile shows under 400,000 distinct CDR3 sequences, under 15% of them singletons. V lost 2 bases and J 0 bases, leaving 11 bases between the germline ends. Germline CDR1 reads SGHTA; CDR2 reads FQGNSA. The CDR3 spans 16 residues. This clonotype was found a few times. The specimen comprised CD4+ T cells sorted from PBMCs, sampled 15 days after the yellow fever booster vaccination. This rearrangement joins TRBV7-2 to TRBJ1-5; TRBD1 is a possible D gene (5 bases). The clonotype comes from a man aged 18 to 29 who received the YFV17D yellow fever vaccine. The CDR3 region is CASSLNRPYSNQPQHF. For the CDR3, the DNA is TGTGCCAGCAGCTTAAACAGGCCTTATAGCAATCAGCCCCAGCATTTT.